This TCR beta chain is from a study of T-cell memory formation after mild COVID-19. MiXCR, applied by TCRdb to the 5' RACE reads, yields one record per CDR3 protein. The sample shows hundreds of thousands of distinct CDR3 sequences, 20% to 30% of them seen only once. The clonotype was recovered from an adult woman who had mild COVID-19 (a few samples of this study predate the infection). Cell type and time point are not known. Sequencing used PBMCs or a T cell subset sorted from them (not recorded which).

CDR3 sequence: CAWSTQRERQFF. DNA for the CDR3: TGTGCCTGGAGTACTCAGCGGGAGAGGCAGTTCTTC. This chain links TRBV30 with TRBJ2-1; 8 nucleotides align to TRBD2. With 2 bases clipped from V and 12 bases from J, the junction kept 6 bases outside the gene matches. Germline lookup yields CDR1 GTSNPN and CDR2 SVGIG (reference sequence). CDR3 length: 12 amino acids.